Shown below are 2 T cell receptor beta chains from a single sample sequenced in a study of identical twins. TCRdb redid the calling of the 5' RACE reads with MiXCR, one entry per CDR3 protein. The repertoire holds about 190,000 distinct CDR3 sequences, about a sixth seen once, with around 40% in the top ten. This same sample was also part of a study on T cells expressing NK-cell markers.

Input material: CD8+ T cells sorted from blood. All receptors come from a woman aged 18-29 years in good health.

This clonotype showed up many times. J is TRBJ2-3 and V is TRBV11-2; TRBD2 matches at 10 bases. Per the germline V gene, CDR1 is SGHAT and CDR2 is FQNNGV. The CDR3 covers 16 residues. V was pared by 1 base and J by 4 bases, with 5 bases of the junction left unmatched. For the CDR3, the DNA is TGTGCCAGCAGCTTAGTTCTAGCGGGAGTCTCAGATACGCAGTATTTT. Its protein product is CASSLVLAGVSDTQYF.

This chain joins TRBV15 and TRBJ2-4, with D unresolved. The CDR3 is 13 residues long. Trimming took 1 base from V and 6 from J, leaving 7 bases between them. Germline loops: CDR1 LNHNV, CDR2 YYDKDF (reference sequence). CDR3 amino acids: CATSRGLGNIQYF. In DNA form, the CDR3 reads TGTGCCACCAGCAGAGGGCTGGGAAACATTCAGTACTTC.